This record covers a single T cell receptor beta chain. Both 60 Vbeta primers and 13 Jbeta primers went into the PCR. The data were produced by immunoSEQ multiplex PCR, yet TCRdb's version contains in-frame clones alone and is incomplete. The profile shows 200,000 to 250,000 clones, around 77% of them singletons. The data derive from a study of cytomegalovirus exposure and HLA in healthy donors. The CDR3 contains 15 residues. V was pared by 5 bases and J by 1 base, with 4 bases of the junction left unmatched. The V gene's germline CDR1 is SGHNT and CDR2 YENEEA. The clonotype originates from a woman under 40 in good health and CMV-seronegative. The J gene is TRBJ2-1, the V gene TRBV11-3, with TRBD1 identical over 8 bases. Sequencing was carried out using PBMCs. In DNA, the CDR3 is TGTGCCAGCAGCCGAGGACAGGGATCCTACAATGAGCAGTTCTTC. Protein product: CASSRGQGSYNEQFF.